This entry describes one TCR beta chain. Its cognate antigen is unknown. This sample was included in a study of circulating tumor DNA in untreated peripheral T-cell lymphoma. Study-wide points: In approximately 74% of patients, tumor-specific clonotypes were identified.

V lost 5 bases and J lost 3, with 14 bases in between. This CDR3 region has 15 residues. Germline lookup yields CDR1 MNHGY and CDR2 SAAAGT. This tumor tissue came from a pretreatment baseline collection. TCRdb keeps only in-frame clones here, not all; method: immunoSEQ multiplex PCR. The repertoire consists of about 9,200 clones, with about 80% occurring once and the leading ten covering around a third. The chain is built from TRBV6-8 and TRBJ1-3; D is possibly TRBD1 (5 bases). This sequence originates from a human donor with peripheral T-cell lymphoma. The sample consisted of tumor tissue. Written as DNA, the CDR3 is TGTGCCAGCAGTGTGGAGGGGTACTTTGGAAACACCATATATTTT. It translates to CASSVEGYFGNTIYF.